The 3 T cell receptor beta chains below all came from one sample that was sequenced in a study of shared clonotypes between healthy human individuals. Here immunoSEQ multiplex PCR was the method, and the copy in TCRdb shows in-frame clones only, minus some. The table includes about 2.5 million clones, 85% to 95% detected once. Sequenced input: naive CD4+ T cells from PBMCs. Subset here: CD45RA+ positively selected. The receptors shown here come from a man younger than 30 in good health. Some clones in this sample may be carry-over from other donors' samples.

The V call is TRBV11-2, the J call TRBJ2-7, with D perhaps TRBD2 (6 bases). Trimming shortened V by 5 bases and J by 2 bases, and 10 bases separated the two germline ends. The CDR3 sequence is 13 residues long. The V gene's germline CDR1 is SGHAT and CDR2 FQNNGV. CDR3 protein: CASSHGGPYEQYF. CDR3 coding DNA: TGTGCCAGCAGCCACGGAGGGCCCTACGAGCAGTACTTC. Together with reference TRBV11-2 and TRBJ2-7, the CDR3 gives the full variable domain: EAGVAQSPRYKIIEKRQSVAFWCNPISGHATLYWYQQILGQGPKLLIQFQNNGVVDDSQLPKDRFSAERLKGVDSTLKIQPAKLEDSAVYLCASSHGGPYEQYFGPGTRLTVT.

To note about this clone: The sample holds other DNA sequences that translate to the same CDR3. V is TRBV28 and J is TRBJ1-1; TRBD1 is a possible D gene (6 bases). V lost 0 bases and J 5 bases, leaving 10 bases between the germline ends. This CDR3 contains 14 residues. Germline values: CDR1 MDHEN, CDR2 SYDVKM. CDR3: CASSLWGAGTEAFF. The CDR3 DNA reads as TGTGCCAGCAGTTTATGGGGGGCTGGGACTGAAGCTTTCTTT.

This clone has only one observation. The V and J genes are TRBV9 and TRBJ2-1, with TRBD1 identical over 9 bases. This CDR3 region has 14 residues. V dropped 4 bases and J dropped 9; count of bases not matched to a gene: 8. The germline V gene has CDR1 SGDLS and CDR2 YYNGEE. Here the CDR3 reads CASSHRTGEGEQFF. For the CDR3, the DNA is TGTGCCAGCAGCCATCGGACAGGGGAAGGTGAGCAGTTCTTC.